A selection of T cell receptor beta chains follows, all from one sample in a study of blood T cell repertoires in COVID-19. Method: immunoSEQ multiplex PCR; TCRdb's copy keeps in-frame clones and lacks some. The sample holds 140,000 or so clones; 80% to 90% are singletons and the top ten take around 1.7%. Sequenced sample: peripheral blood. Receptor source: a woman in her forties or fifties with acute or convalescent COVID-19. Both conserved end residues are part of each CDR3. The D gene is left open where the match is weak. The size of a clone is reported for some rows only, either as once, few or many, or as a class for expanded clones.

V gene	D gene	clone size	J gene	CDR3 DNA	CDR3 protein
TRBV27	.	.	TRBJ1-4	TGTGCCAGCAGTTTACGACGGGACTCGTTCGTTGAAAAACTGTTTTTT	CASSLRRDSFVEKLFF
TRBV12-3/TRBV12-4	TRBD2	.	TRBJ2-5	TGTGCCAGCATCAATAGCGGGAGAGAGACCCAGTACTTC	CASINSGRETQYF
TRBV4-2	.	.	TRBJ1-1	TGTGCCAGCAGCCAAGATCGGTCAGGAAGGAACACTGAAGCTTTCTTT	CASSQDRSGRNTEAFF
TRBV30	TRBD1	.	TRBJ1-1	TGTGCCTGGGCCCCGGGGACAGGGGTAGGAAGGTACACTGAAGCTTTCTTT	CAWAPGTGVGRYTEAFF
TRBV5-1	.	.	TRBJ2-3	TGCGCCAGCAGCCTCAGGACAGACACAGATACGCAGTATTTT	CASSLRTDTDTQYF
TRBV19	TRBD1	.	TRBJ1-1	TGTGCCAGTTCCACAGGGGGGAGTGAAGCTTTCTTT	CASSTGGSEAFF
TRBV11-2	.	.	TRBJ1-1	TGTGCCAGCAGCTTACGACCAGGAGGGAACACTGAAGCTTTCTTT	CASSLRPGGNTEAFF
TRBV6-4	.	few	TRBJ2-7	TGTGCCAGCAGTGACGAACTTTACGAGCAGTACTTC	CASSDELYEQYF
TRBV9	TRBD1	.	TRBJ1-2	TGTGCCAGCAGTACAACAGGGGGCGACTATGGCTACACCTTC	CASSTTGGDYGYTF
TRBV6-4	TRBD2	.	TRBJ2-3	TGTGCCAGCAGCCCCTCTAGCGGGGGGGCCACAGATACGCAGTATTTT	CASSPSSGGATDTQYF
TRBV5-6	TRBD1	.	TRBJ1-2	TGTGCCAGCAGCGGAGCAACAGGGGGCGTTGGCTACACCTTC	CASSGATGGVGYTF
TRBV2	TRBD1	once	TRBJ2-1	TGTGCCAGCGGGACAGGGCTTCGGAATGAGCAGTTCTTC	CASGTGLRNEQFF
TRBV5-1	.	.	TRBJ1-1	TGCGCCAGCAGCCCTCCGGGGGGGATGAACACTGAAGCTTTCTTT	CASSPPGGMNTEAFF
TRBV9	.	.	TRBJ1-5	TGTGCCAGCAGCGCGGGGGGGAATCAGCCCCAGCATTTT	CASSAGGNQPQHF
TRBV7-3	TRBD2	.	TRBJ2-2	TGTGCCAGCAGCCGAGGACTAGCGGGGACCACCGGGGAGCTGTTTTTT	CASSRGLAGTTGELFF
TRBV11-2	.	.	TRBJ2-4	TGTGCCAGCAGCTTAGAACAGGGAAACATTCAGTACTTC	CASSLEQGNIQYF
TRBV5-1	TRBD1	.	TRBJ2-5	TGCGCCAGCAGGATACAGGGGACAGAGACCCAGTACTTC	CASRIQGTETQYF
TRBV3-1/TRBV3-2	.	.	TRBJ1-1	TGTGCCAGCAGCCAAGGCTCAGGGATTTCTGGCACTGAAGCTTTCTTT	CASSQGSGISGTEAFF
TRBV2	TRBD1	.	TRBJ2-2	TGTGCCAGCAGTGTTCCCGGCGACAGGGACACCGGGGAGCTGTTTTTT	CASSVPGDRDTGELFF
TRBV10-2	TRBD1	.	TRBJ1-6	TGCGCCAGCACTACGGACAGGGCAAATTCACCCCTCCACTTT	CASTTDRANSPLHF
TRBV27	TRBD1	once	TRBJ2-7	TGTGCCAGCAGTATACTACAAAGCGCCGGGACAGGGGAAGGCGAGCAGTACTTC	CASSILQSAGTGEGEQYF
TRBV28	.	.	TRBJ1-4	TGTGCCAGCTCCTTCCTTTTGGGGGCAGGGGCAGTTAATGAAAAACTGTTTTTT	CASSFLLGAGAVNEKLFF
TRBV5-5	.	once	TRBJ2-7	TGTGCCAGCACCCAGGGTTCCTACGAGCAGTACTTC	CASTQGSYEQYF
TRBV5-1	.	.	TRBJ1-2	TGCGCCAGCACCCCTATGAGACCACGGGAGGGCTATGGCTACACCTTC	CASTPMRPREGYGYTF
TRBV6-2/TRBV6-3	TRBD2	once	TRBJ2-1	TGTGCCAGCAGTGCGCGAGGGAGGGCGAATGAGCAGTTCTTC	CASSARGRANEQFF
TRBV12-3/TRBV12-4	.	.	TRBJ1-2	TGTGCCAGCAGCCAACAGGGTTCTAATGGCTACACCTTC	CASSQQGSNGYTF
TRBV4-1	.	.	TRBJ2-1	TGCGCCAGCAGCCAAGCGAGCCCCCTTAGCGATGAGCAGTTCTTC	CASSQASPLSDEQFF